A single T cell receptor beta chain is shown here with its context. Its target is unknown. This entry is derived from a study of human T cells and chemical hapten exposure. Study-level findings and limits: TCRs above 1 in 1000 frequency did not change with DPC sensitization.

Time point defined: patch test 3, about 24 weeks after DPC sensitization. The treatment was: therapeutic diphenylcyclopropenone sensitization with weekly scalp DPC. Prior to application of each patch test, blood was drawn. TCRdb re-called the RACE reads with MiXCR, one entry per CDR3 protein. Found here are over 80,000 distinct CDR3 sequences, roughly 11% of them singletons; the top ten hold approximately 1.1%. This CDR3 region has 13 residues. Germline V lookup: CDR1 ENHRY, CDR2 SYGVKD. Trimming pared 6 bases from V and 6 bases from J, leaving 9 bases between. The chain couples TRBV10-3 to TRBJ2-6; D unresolved. The starting material was whole blood, obtained in connection with sensitization to the hapten diphenylcyclopropenone (DPC). This receptor was identified in a woman under 40 with alopecia areata. Some clones in this sample may be carry-over from other donors' samples. DNA of the CDR3: TGTGCCATCAGCCCCGGAGTGGCCAACGTCCTGACTTTC. Translated: CAISPGVANVLTF.